The rows below give T cell receptor beta chains drawn from one sample of a study of control samples from healthy donors and cancer patients. Produced via immunoSEQ multiplex PCR; TCRdb's table is partial and in-frame only. The data show 100,000 to 150,000 clones, about nine tenths seen once. Sequences were obtained from blood. The receptors come from a man aged 18 to 35 in good health. Each CDR3 is given with its conserved first and last residue. D genes are given only for firm matches. The size entry is marked missing in some rows and otherwise reads once, few, many or a size class.

v_call	j_call	d_call	clone_size	cdr3_aa	cdr3_nt
TRBV11-2	TRBJ2-3	.	many	CASSFADTQYF	TGTGCCAGCAGTTTCGCAGATACGCAGTATTTT
TRBV15	TRBJ2-1	.	.	CATRGDIYNEQFF	TGTGCCACCAGGGGGGACATCTACAATGAGCAGTTCTTC
TRBV12-3/TRBV12-4	TRBJ1-3	.	.	CAVGSGEHTIYF	TGTGCCGTCGGGTCGGGGGAACACACCATATATTTT
TRBV6-1	TRBJ2-5	TRBD2	.	CASSDWLAGFQETQYF	TGTGCCAGCAGTGATTGGCTAGCGGGCTTCCAAGAGACCCAGTACTTC
TRBV7-9	TRBJ1-2	.	.	CASSLPGANYGYTF	TGTGCCAGCAGCTTACCCGGGGCTAACTATGGCTACACCTTC
TRBV7-2	TRBJ1-2	.	.	CASSLERGFNYGYTF	TGTGCCAGCAGCTTAGAGAGGGGATTCAACTATGGCTACACCTTC
TRBV7-3	TRBJ1-1	.	.	CASSPTGGKNTEAFF	TGTGCCAGCAGCCCTACGGGGGGGAAGAACACTGAAGCTTTCTTT
TRBV19	TRBJ1-4	TRBD1	once	CASRTGDRTNEKLFF	TGTGCCAGTAGGACAGGGGATCGGACTAATGAAAAACTGTTTTTT
TRBV7-9	TRBJ2-7	TRBD2	.	CASSLDPAGDQYEQYF	TGTGCCAGCAGCTTAGACCCAGCGGGGGACCAGTACGAGCAGTACTTC
TRBV12-3/TRBV12-4	TRBJ2-7	.	.	CASNGPSYEQYF	TGTGCCAGCAACGGTCCCTCCTACGAGCAGTACTTC
TRBV2	TRBJ2-7	TRBD1	.	CASKAGTGAYEQYF	TGTGCCAGCAAGGCCGGGACAGGGGCCTACGAGCAGTACTTC
TRBV10-1	TRBJ2-5	.	.	CASSDRLGETQYF	TGCGCCAGCAGTGACAGGCTGGGAGAGACCCAGTACTTC
TRBV10-3	TRBJ2-5	.	.	CAISESGGERETQYF	TGTGCCATCAGTGAGTCAGGGGGGGAGAGAGAGACCCAGTACTTC
TRBV30	TRBJ1-2	TRBD1	.	CAWGDRGYGYTF	TGTGCCTGGGGGGACAGGGGCTATGGCTACACCTTC
TRBV29-1	TRBJ1-3	.	.	CSVTEDSSGNTIYF	TGCAGCGTCACTGAGGACAGCTCTGGAAACACCATATATTTT
TRBV2	TRBJ1-1	.	.	CASSDYRLNTEAFF	TGTGCCAGCAGTGATTATCGGTTGAACACTGAAGCTTTCTTT
TRBV29-1	TRBJ1-5	.	.	CSVVPSPGQPQHF	TGCAGCGTTGTCCCCTCCCCAGGGCAGCCCCAGCATTTT
TRBV28	TRBJ2-7	.	.	CASGRVRFWEQYF	TGTGCCAGCGGACGAGTGAGATTTTGGGAGCAGTACTTC
TRBV5-1	TRBJ2-1	TRBD2	.	CASSLVPSGRINEQFF	TGCGCCAGCAGCTTGGTCCCTAGCGGGAGAATCAATGAGCAGTTCTTC
TRBV2	TRBJ1-2	.	.	CASRVLGGYTF	TGTGCCAGCAGGGTACTCGGGGGCTACACCTTC
TRBV2	TRBJ1-1	.	.	CASRRPGDTEAFF	TGTGCCAGCAGACGGCCCGGGGACACTGAAGCTTTCTTT
TRBV7-2	TRBJ1-6	TRBD1	.	CASSLRGGKETGISPLHF	TGTGCCAGCAGCCTACGGGGGGGGAAGGAGACAGGGATCTCACCCCTCCACTTT
TRBV30	TRBJ1-2	.	.	CACPPRGFRGYTF	TGTGCCTGTCCCCCACGGGGGTTTCGTGGCTACACCTTC
TRBV27	TRBJ1-1	.	.	CASSVSWGAGPYTEAFF	TGTGCCAGCAGTGTCTCTTGGGGGGCGGGCCCCTACACTGAAGCTTTCTTT
TRBV7-8	TRBJ2-1	TRBD2	once	CASSAWGGTSGEPYNEQFF	TGTGCCAGCAGCGCCTGGGGGGGGACTAGCGGGGAACCTTACAATGAGCAGTTCTTC